The 5 T cell receptor beta chains below all came from one sample that was sequenced in a study of blood T cell repertoires in COVID-19 (TCRdb year 2020). Libraries were prepared through the immunoSEQ multiplex PCR assay. TCRdb obtained this table from immuneACCESS and retained in-frame rearrangements with V and J assigned. These tables miss some clones; where compared with another copy, unresolved V genes account for less than half of the shortfall, and the remainder is unexplained. In all, the sample holds around 40,000 clones, and roughly 85% of those were seen once. The top ten clonotypes cover 9.9% of the sample. The sample consisted of peripheral blood. The receptors here all came from a human donor in a cohort sampled during active COVID-19.

The V gene is TRBV14, the J gene TRBJ2-7, with 9 bases aligning to TRBD2. From germline, CDR1 is SGHDN and CDR2 FVKESK. CDR3 length: 17 amino acids. The V segment lost 1 base and the J segment 3 bases; nucleotides outside the gene matches: 10. The CDR3 sequence is CASSQGLAGPFHYEQYF. The CDR3 region has the DNA TGTGCCAGCAGCCAAGGGCTAGCGGGGCCGTTTCACTACGAGCAGTACTTC.

The chain carries TRBV6-5 and TRBJ2-3; perhaps TRBD2 as D (6 bases). Germline CDR1 reads MNHEY; CDR2 reads SVGAGI. V was pared by 8 bases and J by 2 bases, with 14 bases between. The CDR3 runs to 14 residues. CDR3 in amino acids: CASGLADTTDTQYF. In DNA, the CDR3 is TGTGCCAGCGGATTAGCGGACACCACAGATACGCAGTATTTT.

The rearrangement uses TRBV9 and TRBJ2-1, with TRBD2 matching over 7 bases. The ends lost 0 bases at V and 0 bases at J; junction bases unmatched: 3. Germline V gene sequence: CDR1 SGDLS, CDR2 YYNGEE. The CDR3 loop spans 16 amino acids. The CDR3 DNA follows: TGTGCCAGCAGCGTAGAGGGACTACCCTCCTACAATGAGCAGTTCTTC. Translated, it gives CASSVEGLPSYNEQFF.

The V and J genes are TRBV7-9 and TRBJ2-7; D gene ambiguous. CDR3 length: 11 residues. Germline assignment: CDR1 SEHNR and CDR2 FQNEAQ (reference sequence). The V and J ends lost 1 base and 7 bases respectively, with 5 bases between them. Here the CDR3 reads CASSLGQEQYF. The CDR3 region has the DNA TGTGCCAGCAGCTTAGGGCAGGAGCAGTACTTC.

This clone was seen just once. The rearrangement links TRBV7-9 to TRBJ1-1, with a weak D call TRBD1 (6 bases). The CDR3 runs 13 residues. The V and J ends lost 7 bases and 11 bases respectively, with 20 bases between them. Germline V gives CDR1 SEHNR, CDR2 FQNEAQ (reference sequence). The DNA for the CDR3 is TGTGCCAGCACCCAACAGGGTGGTATTACGGCTTTCTTT. Translation: CASTQQGGITAFF.